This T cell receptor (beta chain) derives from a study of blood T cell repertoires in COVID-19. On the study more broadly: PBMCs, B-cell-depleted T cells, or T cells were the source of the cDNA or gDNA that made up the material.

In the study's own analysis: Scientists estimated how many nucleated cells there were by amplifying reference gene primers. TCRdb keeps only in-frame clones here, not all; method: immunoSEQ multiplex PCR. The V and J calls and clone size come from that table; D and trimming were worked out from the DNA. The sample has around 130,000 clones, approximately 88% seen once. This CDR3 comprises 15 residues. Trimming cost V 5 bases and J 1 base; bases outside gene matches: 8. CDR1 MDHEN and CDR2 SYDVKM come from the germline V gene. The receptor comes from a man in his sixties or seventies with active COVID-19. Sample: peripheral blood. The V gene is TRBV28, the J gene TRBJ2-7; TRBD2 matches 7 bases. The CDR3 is CASSGGTTTSYEQYF. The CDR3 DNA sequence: TGTGCCAGCAGTGGGGGGACTACCACTTCCTACGAGCAGTACTTC.